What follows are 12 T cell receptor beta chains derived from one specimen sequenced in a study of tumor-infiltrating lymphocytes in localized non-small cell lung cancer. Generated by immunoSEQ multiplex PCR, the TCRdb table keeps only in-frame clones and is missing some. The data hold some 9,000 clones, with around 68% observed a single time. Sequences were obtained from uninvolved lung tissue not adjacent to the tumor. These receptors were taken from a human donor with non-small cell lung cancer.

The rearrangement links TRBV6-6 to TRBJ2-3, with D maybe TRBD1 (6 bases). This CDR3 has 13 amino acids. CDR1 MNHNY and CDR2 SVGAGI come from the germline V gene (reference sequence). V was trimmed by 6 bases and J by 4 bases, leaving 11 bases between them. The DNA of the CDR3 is TGTGCCAGCAGATCACAGGGTCCAGATACGCAGTATTTT. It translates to CASRSQGPDTQYF.

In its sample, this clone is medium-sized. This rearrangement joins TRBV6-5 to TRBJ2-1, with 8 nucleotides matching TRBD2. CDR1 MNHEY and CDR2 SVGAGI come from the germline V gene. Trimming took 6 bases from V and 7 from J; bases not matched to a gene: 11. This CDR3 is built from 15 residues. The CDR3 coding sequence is TGTGCCAGCAGCCCGCTAGGGGCGGGAGGAAATGAGCAGTTCTTC. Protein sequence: CASSPLGAGGNEQFF.

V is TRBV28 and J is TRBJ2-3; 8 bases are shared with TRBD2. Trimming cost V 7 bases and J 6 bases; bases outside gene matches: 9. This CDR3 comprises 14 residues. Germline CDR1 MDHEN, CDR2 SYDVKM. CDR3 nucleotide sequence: TGTGCCAGCACCTTCGGGGGGGGGCTTGATACGCAGTATTTT. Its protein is CASTFGGGLDTQYF.

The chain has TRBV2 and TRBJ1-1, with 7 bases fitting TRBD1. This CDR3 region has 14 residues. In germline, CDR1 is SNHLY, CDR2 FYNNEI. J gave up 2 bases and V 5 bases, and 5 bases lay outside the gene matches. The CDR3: CASSWGQTNTEAFF. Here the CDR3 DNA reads TGTGCCAGCAGTTGGGGACAGACCAACACTGAAGCTTTCTTT.

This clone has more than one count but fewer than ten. This CDR3 is CASSLAGANVLTF. As DNA, the CDR3 is TGTGCCAGCAGTTTGGCTGGGGCCAACGTCCTGACTTTC. The rearrangement joins TRBV27 to TRBJ2-6; D not certain. This CDR3 region has 13 residues. The V gene lost 3 bases and the J gene lost 2 bases, with 2 bases spanning the gap. CDR1 and CDR2 from the germline V gene are MNHEY and SMNVEV (reference sequence).

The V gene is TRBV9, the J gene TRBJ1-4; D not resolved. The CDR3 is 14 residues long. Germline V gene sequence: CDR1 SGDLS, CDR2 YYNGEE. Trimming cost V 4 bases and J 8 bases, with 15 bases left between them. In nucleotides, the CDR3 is TGTGCCAGCAGCTGGTCGGAGGCTGGAGAAAAACTGTTTTTT. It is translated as CASSWSEAGEKLFF.

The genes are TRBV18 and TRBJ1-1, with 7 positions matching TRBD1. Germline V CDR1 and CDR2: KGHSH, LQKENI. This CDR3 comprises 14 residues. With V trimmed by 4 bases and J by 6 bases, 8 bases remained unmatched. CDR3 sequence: CASSLGTGDAEAFF. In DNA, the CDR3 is TGTGCCAGCTCACTCGGCACAGGGGACGCTGAAGCTTTCTTT.

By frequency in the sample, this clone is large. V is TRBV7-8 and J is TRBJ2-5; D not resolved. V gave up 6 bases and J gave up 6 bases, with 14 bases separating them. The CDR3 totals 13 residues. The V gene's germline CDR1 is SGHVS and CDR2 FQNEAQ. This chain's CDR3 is CASRPSLPQTQYF. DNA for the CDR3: TGTGCCAGCAGGCCCTCACTGCCCCAGACCCAGTACTTC.

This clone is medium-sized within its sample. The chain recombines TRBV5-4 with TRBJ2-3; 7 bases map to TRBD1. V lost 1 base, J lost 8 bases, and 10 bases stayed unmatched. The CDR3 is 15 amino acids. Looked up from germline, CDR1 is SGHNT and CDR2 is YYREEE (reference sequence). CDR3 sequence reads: CASSLWDRREGTQYF. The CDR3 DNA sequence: TGTGCCAGCAGCTTGTGGGACAGACGGGAAGGTACGCAGTATTTT.

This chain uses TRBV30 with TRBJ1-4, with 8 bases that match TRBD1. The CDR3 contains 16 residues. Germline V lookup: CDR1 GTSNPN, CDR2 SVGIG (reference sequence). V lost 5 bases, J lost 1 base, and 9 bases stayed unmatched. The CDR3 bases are TGTGCCTGGGGCGGAGGGACAGGAGGAACTAATGAAAAACTGTTTTTT. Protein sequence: CAWGGGTGGTNEKLFF. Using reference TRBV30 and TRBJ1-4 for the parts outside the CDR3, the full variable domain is SQTIHQWPATLVQPVGSPLSLECTVEGTSNPNLYWYRQAAGRGLQLLFYSVGIGQISSEVPQNLSASRPQDRQFILSSKKLLLSDSGFYLCAWGGGTGGTNEKLFFGSGTQLSVL.

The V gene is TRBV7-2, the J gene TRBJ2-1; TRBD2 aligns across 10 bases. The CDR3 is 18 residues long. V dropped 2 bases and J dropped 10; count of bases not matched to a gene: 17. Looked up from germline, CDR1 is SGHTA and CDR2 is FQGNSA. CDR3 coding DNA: TGTGCCAGCAGCTTAAGGAGTAGTAGCGGGAGGAAAACGGACGAGCAGTTCTTC. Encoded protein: CASSLRSSSGRKTDEQFF.

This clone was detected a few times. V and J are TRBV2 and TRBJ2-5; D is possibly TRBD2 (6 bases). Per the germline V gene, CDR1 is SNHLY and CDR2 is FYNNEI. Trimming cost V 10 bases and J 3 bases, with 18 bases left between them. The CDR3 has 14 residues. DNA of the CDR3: TGTGCCATCTTCGGAGGGACTGCCAAAGAGACCCAGTACTTC. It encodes CAIFGGTAKETQYF.